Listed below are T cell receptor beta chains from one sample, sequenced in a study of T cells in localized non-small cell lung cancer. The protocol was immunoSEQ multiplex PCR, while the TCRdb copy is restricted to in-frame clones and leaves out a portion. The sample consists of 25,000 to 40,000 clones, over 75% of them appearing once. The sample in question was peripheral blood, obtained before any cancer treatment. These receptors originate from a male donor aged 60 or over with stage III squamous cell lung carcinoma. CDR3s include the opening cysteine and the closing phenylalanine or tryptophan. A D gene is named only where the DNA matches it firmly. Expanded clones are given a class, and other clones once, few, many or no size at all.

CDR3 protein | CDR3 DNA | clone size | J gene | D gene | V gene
CASSLSISGQETQYF | TGTGCCAGCAGTCTATCAATCAGCGGACAAGAGACCCAGTACTTC | - | TRBJ2-5 | - | TRBV6-6
CASSRGGRAINEQFF | TGTGCCAGCTCGCGGGGCGGGAGGGCCATAAATGAGCAGTTCTTC | - | TRBJ2-1 | TRBD2 | TRBV18
CASSIYIGTDTQYF | TGTGCCAGTAGTATTTATATAGGCACAGATACGCAGTATTTT | - | TRBJ2-3 | - | TRBV19
CASTGPSGNTIYF | TGTGCCAGCACGGGGCCCTCTGGAAACACCATATATTTT | - | TRBJ1-3 | - | TRBV7-8
CASTPWMGQPQHF | TGTGCCAGTACCCCTTGGATGGGTCAGCCCCAGCATTTT | once | TRBJ1-5 | - | TRBV19
CASSLGTANTGELFF | TGTGCCAGCTCATTAGGGACAGCGAACACCGGGGAGCTGTTTTTT | - | TRBJ2-2 | TRBD1 | TRBV18
CASSPSDRNTEAFF | TGTGCCAGCAGCCCCTCGGACAGGAACACTGAAGCTTTCTTT | - | TRBJ1-1 | - | TRBV7-2
CASSQRRDRDEQYF | TGTGCCAGCAGTCAGCGACGGGACAGGGACGAGCAGTACTTC | - | TRBJ2-7 | TRBD1 | TRBV25-1
CASSVESTYNSPLHF | TGTGCCAGCAGCGTAGAATCGACTTATAATTCACCCCTCCACTTT | once | TRBJ1-6 | - | TRBV9
CASSPWLGMPDWEKLFF | TGTGCCAGCAGCCCGTGGTTGGGTATGCCCGACTGGGAAAAACTGTTTTTT | - | TRBJ1-4 | - | TRBV5-6
CASSGLLGPNTEAFF | TGTGCCAGCAGTGGCCTCCTCGGACCAAACACTGAAGCTTTCTTT | - | TRBJ1-1 | - | TRBV25-1
CASSLEGLAGGAQYF | TGTGCCAGCAGCTTAGAAGGACTAGCGGGGGGGGCCCAGTACTTC | - | TRBJ2-5 | TRBD2 | TRBV7-2
CATQGGWGSGELFF | TGCGCCACCCAGGGAGGTTGGGGCTCCGGGGAGCTGTTTTTT | - | TRBJ2-2 | - | TRBV5-1
CASSPDMTGPQHF | TGTGCCAGCAGCCCGGACATGACTGGGCCCCAGCATTTT | - | TRBJ1-5 | - | TRBV7-6
CASSLDRRTTEAFF | TGTGCCAGCAGCCTCGACAGGAGAACCACTGAAGCTTTCTTT | - | TRBJ1-1 | - | TRBV7-2
CASSVVGDSGNTIYF | TGTGCCAGCAGCGTAGTGGGTGACTCTGGAAACACCATATATTTT | - | TRBJ1-3 | - | TRBV9
CASSLGVLETQYF | TGTGCCAGCAGTTTAGGGGTTCTAGAGACCCAGTACTTC | - | TRBJ2-5 | - | TRBV27
CASSLGGTSGRAHEQYF | TGTGCCAGCAGCTTAGGTGGGACTAGCGGGAGGGCCCACGAGCAGTACTTC | - | TRBJ2-7 | TRBD2 | TRBV7-2
CASGLETDRGAEAFF | TGTGCTAGTGGTTTGGAAACGGACAGGGGGGCTGAAGCTTTCTTT | - | TRBJ1-1 | TRBD1 | TRBV12-5
CAWSPGTVEAFF | TGTGCCTGGAGCCCCGGGACTGTGGAGGCTTTCTTT | - | TRBJ1-1 | - | TRBV30
CASSYSRSGSYEQYF | TGTGCCAGCAGTTACTCGCGGTCAGGCTCCTACGAGCAGTACTTC | - | TRBJ2-7 | - | TRBV6-5
CASSPGSGNTIYF | TGTGCCAGCAGCCCAGGTAGTGGCAACACCATATATTTT | - | TRBJ1-3 | - | TRBV7-9
CASNKIGTGGSMTNTEAFF | TGTGCCAGCAACAAAATAGGGACAGGGGGGAGTATGACGAACACTGAAGCTTTCTTT | - | TRBJ1-1 | TRBD1 | TRBV5-4
CASSSGTAFSNYGYTF | TGTGCCAGCAGCTCCGGGACAGCCTTTTCTAACTATGGCTACACCTTC | - | TRBJ1-2 | TRBD1 | TRBV7-8
CASSEFGGVVETQYF | TGTGCCAGCAGTGAATTTGGGGGGGTGGTGGAGACCCAGTACTTC | - | TRBJ2-5 | TRBD2 | TRBV6-1
CASSQEREGQGAPYEQYF | TGCGCCAGCAGCCAAGAGAGGGAGGGCCAGGGGGCTCCCTACGAGCAGTACTTC | - | TRBJ2-7 | - | TRBV4-3
CASSQELQGVYGYTF | TGCGCCAGCAGCCAAGAATTACAGGGGGTCTATGGCTACACCTTC | - | TRBJ1-2 | TRBD1 | TRBV7-2
CASSPRDRGIVGETQYF | TGCGCCAGCAGCCCGAGGGACAGGGGAATCGTCGGAGAGACCCAGTACTTC | - | TRBJ2-5 | TRBD1 | TRBV4-1
CASSLPDPDTQYF | TGTGCCAGCAGCTTACCGGATCCAGATACGCAGTATTTT | - | TRBJ2-3 | - | TRBV7-9
CASSLVQETQYF | TGTGCCAGCAGCTTGGTACAAGAGACCCAGTACTTC | medium-sized | TRBJ2-5 | - | TRBV11-2
CATSEDRSYTF | TGTGCCACCAGCGAAGATAGAAGCTACACCTTC | - | TRBJ1-2 | - | TRBV15
CASSGTSGGPLTDTQYF | TGCGCCAGCAGCGGGACTAGCGGGGGGCCCCTCACAGATACGCAGTATTTT | - | TRBJ2-3 | TRBD2 | TRBV4-3
CASSLMGRSTNEKLFF | TGTGCCAGCAGCTTGATGGGCAGATCAACTAATGAAAAACTGTTTTTT | - | TRBJ1-4 | - | TRBV5-5
CASRTSMPDEQYF | TGTGCCAGCAGAACCTCGATGCCGGACGAGCAGTACTTC | few | TRBJ2-7 | - | TRBV28
CASSIRRGVEADTQYF | TGTGCCAGTAGTATCAGGCGGGGGGTTGAGGCAGATACGCAGTATTTT | - | TRBJ2-3 | TRBD2 | TRBV19
CASSLAARSRGNTIYF | TGTGCCAGCAGCTTGGCGGCCAGGTCTCGCGGAAACACCATATATTTT | - | TRBJ1-3 | - | TRBV7-2
CASSERDRGGELFF | TGTGCCAGCAGTGAGAGGGACAGGGGTGGGGAGCTGTTTTTT | - | TRBJ2-2 | TRBD1 | TRBV28
CASSESGGTEAFF | TGCGCCAGCAGTGAATCGGGGGGCACTGAAGCTTTCTTT | medium-sized | TRBJ1-1 | - | TRBV10-2
CAWSTETGRAYGYTF | TGTGCCTGGAGTACGGAGACAGGGCGGGCCTATGGCTACACCTTC | - | TRBJ1-2 | TRBD1 | TRBV30
CASSQARGNSPLHF | TGTGCCAGCAGCCAAGCAAGGGGTAATTCACCCCTCCACTTT | - | TRBJ1-6 | - | TRBV4-2
CASNRGTVDNYGYTF | TGTGCCAGCAATCGTGGGACCGTCGATAACTATGGCTACACCTTC | - | TRBJ1-2 | - | TRBV7-2
CASSSGTSIFQTDTQYF | TGTGCCAGCAGCTCCGGGACTAGCATATTCCAGACAGATACGCAGTATTTT | - | TRBJ2-3 | TRBD2 | TRBV7-3
CASSEGLETQYF | TGTGCCAGCAGCGAGGGACTGGAGACCCAGTACTTC | once | TRBJ2-5 | - | TRBV7-9
CASSQRDGNNYGYTF | TGCGCCAGCAGCCAAAGGGACGGGAATAACTATGGCTACACCTTC | - | TRBJ1-2 | - | TRBV4-3
CASSLEPTQETQYF | TGTGCCAGCAGCTTAGAACCAACTCAGGAGACCCAGTACTTC | - | TRBJ2-5 | - | TRBV7-3
CASAEGRETQYF | TGTGCCAGCGCTGAGGGCCGAGAGACCCAGTACTTC | - | TRBJ2-5 | - | TRBV18
CSYLAGAPSNEQFF | TGCAGCTATTTAGCGGGAGCCCCTAGCAATGAGCAGTTCTTC | - | TRBJ2-1 | TRBD2 | TRBV29-1
CASSTNGTRNNEQFF | TGTGCCAGCAGCACCAACGGGACTAGGAACAATGAGCAGTTCTTC | - | TRBJ2-1 | - | TRBV21-1
CASSLTYSPTETQYF | TGTGCCAGCAGCCTCACGTACAGTCCTACGGAGACCCAGTACTTC | - | TRBJ2-5 | - | TRBV9
CASSLRGPRRNTEAFF | TGTGCCAGCAGCCTACGGGGACCCCGGAGGAACACTGAAGCTTTCTTT | - | TRBJ1-1 | - | TRBV7-2
CASSSGTSGSTDTQYF | TGTGCCAGCAGTTCGGGGACTAGCGGGAGCACAGATACGCAGTATTTT | - | TRBJ2-3 | TRBD2 | TRBV28
CASTITSGSYEQYF | TGCGCCAGCACAATCACTAGCGGGAGCTACGAGCAGTACTTC | - | TRBJ2-7 | TRBD2 | TRBV5-1
CASSFQDSSNQPQHF | TGTGCCAGCAGCTTCCAGGACAGCAGCAATCAGCCCCAGCATTTT | once | TRBJ1-5 | - | TRBV5-5
CATSSRTGTGANVLTF | TGTGCCACCAGCAGCCGGACAGGGACTGGGGCCAACGTCCTGACTTTC | few | TRBJ2-6 | TRBD1 | TRBV15
CASSSGRGQGGDTQYF | TGTGCCAGCAGCTCGGGGAGGGGACAGGGAGGAGATACGCAGTATTTT | - | TRBJ2-3 | TRBD1 | TRBV5-8